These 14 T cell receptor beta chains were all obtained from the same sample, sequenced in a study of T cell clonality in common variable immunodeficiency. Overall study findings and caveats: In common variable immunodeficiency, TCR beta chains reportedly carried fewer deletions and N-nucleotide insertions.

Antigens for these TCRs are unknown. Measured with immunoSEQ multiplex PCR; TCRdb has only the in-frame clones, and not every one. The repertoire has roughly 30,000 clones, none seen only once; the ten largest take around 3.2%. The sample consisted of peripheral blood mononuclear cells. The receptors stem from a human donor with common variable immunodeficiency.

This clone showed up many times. CDR3 residues: CASSDRTSGRGDTQYF. The part of the CDR3 DNA that was read is TGCGCCAGCAGTGACAGGACTAGCGGAAGAGGTGATACG. The chain links TRBV10-1 to TRBJ2-3; 10 bases align to TRBD2. The read finishes 3 residues shy of the CDR3 end, and the germline J gene is used to complete it. Germline CDR1 reads WNHNN; CDR2 reads SYGVQD (reference sequence). The CDR3 spans 16 residues. The V segment lost 3 bases and the J segment 6 bases; nucleotides outside the gene matches: 9.

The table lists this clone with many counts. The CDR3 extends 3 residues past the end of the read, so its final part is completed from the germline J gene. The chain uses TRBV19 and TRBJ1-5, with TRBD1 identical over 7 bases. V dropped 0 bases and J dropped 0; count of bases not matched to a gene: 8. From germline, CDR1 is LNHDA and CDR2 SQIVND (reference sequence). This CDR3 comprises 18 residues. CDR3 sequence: CASSIESGRGISNQPQHF. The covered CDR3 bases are TGTGCCAGTAGTATAGAATCTGGCAGGGGGATTAGCAATCAGCCC.

The CDR3 loop is CSAMGLAGINEQFF. The sequenced part of the CDR3 DNA is TGCAGTGCCATGGGACTAGCGGGTATTAATGAG. The J gene is TRBJ2-1, the V gene TRBV20-1; 12 bases agree with TRBD2. The CDR3 end is not reached by the read, which stops 3 residues before it; the germline J gene fills it in. V gave up 6 bases and J gave up 7 bases; unmatched junction bases: 7. Per the germline V gene, CDR1 is DFQATT and CDR2 is SNEGSKA (reference sequence). There are 14 residues in the CDR3.

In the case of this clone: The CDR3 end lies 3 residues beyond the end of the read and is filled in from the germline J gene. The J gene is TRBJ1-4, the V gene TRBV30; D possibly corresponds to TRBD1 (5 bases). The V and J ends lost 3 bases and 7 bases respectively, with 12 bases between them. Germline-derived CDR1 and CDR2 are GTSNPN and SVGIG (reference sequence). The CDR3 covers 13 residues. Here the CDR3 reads CAWRRDFGEKLFF. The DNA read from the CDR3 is TGTGCCTGGAGGAGGGACTTCGGTGAAAAA.

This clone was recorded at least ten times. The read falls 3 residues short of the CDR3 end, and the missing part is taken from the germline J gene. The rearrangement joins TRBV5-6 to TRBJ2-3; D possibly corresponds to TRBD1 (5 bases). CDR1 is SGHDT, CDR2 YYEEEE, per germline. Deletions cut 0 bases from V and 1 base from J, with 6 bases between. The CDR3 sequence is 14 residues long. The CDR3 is CASSLGRGTDTQYF. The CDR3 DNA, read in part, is TGTGCCAGCAGCTTGGGCAGGGGCACAGATACG.

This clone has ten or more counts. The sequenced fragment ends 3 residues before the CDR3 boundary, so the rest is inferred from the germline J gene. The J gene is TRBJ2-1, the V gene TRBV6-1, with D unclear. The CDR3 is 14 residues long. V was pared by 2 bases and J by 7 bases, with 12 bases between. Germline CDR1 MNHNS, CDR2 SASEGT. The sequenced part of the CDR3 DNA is TGTGCCAGCAGTGAAACCTCCCCGGTGAATGAG. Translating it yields CASSETSPVNE. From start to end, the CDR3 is CASSETSPVNEQFF.

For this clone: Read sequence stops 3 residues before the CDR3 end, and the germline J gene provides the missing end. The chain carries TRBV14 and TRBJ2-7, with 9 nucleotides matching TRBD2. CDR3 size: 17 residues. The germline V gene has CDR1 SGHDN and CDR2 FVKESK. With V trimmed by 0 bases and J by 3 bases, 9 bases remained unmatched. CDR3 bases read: TGTGCCAGCAGCCAAGATCAGAGGGCGGGAGGGCACTACGAG. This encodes CASSQDQRAGGHYE. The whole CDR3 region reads CASSQDQRAGGHYEQYF.

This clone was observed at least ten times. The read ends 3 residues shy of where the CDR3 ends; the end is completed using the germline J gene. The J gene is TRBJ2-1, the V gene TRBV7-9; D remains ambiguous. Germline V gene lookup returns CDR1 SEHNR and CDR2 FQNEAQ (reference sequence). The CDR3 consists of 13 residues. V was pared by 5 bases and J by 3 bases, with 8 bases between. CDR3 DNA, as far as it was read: TGTGCCAGCAGCCCACAAGTCTACAATGAG. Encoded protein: CASSPQVYNE. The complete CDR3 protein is CASSPQVYNEQFF.

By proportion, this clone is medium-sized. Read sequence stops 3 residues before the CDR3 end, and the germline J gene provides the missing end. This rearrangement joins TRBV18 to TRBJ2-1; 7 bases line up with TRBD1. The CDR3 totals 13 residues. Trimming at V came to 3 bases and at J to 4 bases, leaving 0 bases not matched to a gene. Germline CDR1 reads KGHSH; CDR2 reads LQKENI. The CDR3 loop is CASSPGQYNEQFF. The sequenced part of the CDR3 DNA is TGTGCCAGCTCACCGGGACAGTACAATGAG.

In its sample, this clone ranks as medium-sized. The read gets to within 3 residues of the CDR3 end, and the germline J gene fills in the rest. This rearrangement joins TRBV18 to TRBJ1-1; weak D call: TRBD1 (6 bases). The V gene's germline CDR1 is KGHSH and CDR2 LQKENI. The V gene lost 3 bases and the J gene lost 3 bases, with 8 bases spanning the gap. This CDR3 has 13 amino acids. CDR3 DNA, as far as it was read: TGTGCCAGCTCACCGCAGGGGCACACTGAA. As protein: CASSPQGHTE. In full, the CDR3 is CASSPQGHTEAFF.

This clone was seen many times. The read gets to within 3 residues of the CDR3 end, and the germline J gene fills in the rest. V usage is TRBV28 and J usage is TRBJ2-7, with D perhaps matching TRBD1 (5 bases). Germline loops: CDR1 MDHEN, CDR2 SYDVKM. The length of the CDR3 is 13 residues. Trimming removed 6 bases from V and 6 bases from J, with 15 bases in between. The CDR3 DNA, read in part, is TGTGCCAGCAGACCCATATCAGGGATCGAG. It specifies CASRPISGIE. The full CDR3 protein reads CASRPISGIEQYF.

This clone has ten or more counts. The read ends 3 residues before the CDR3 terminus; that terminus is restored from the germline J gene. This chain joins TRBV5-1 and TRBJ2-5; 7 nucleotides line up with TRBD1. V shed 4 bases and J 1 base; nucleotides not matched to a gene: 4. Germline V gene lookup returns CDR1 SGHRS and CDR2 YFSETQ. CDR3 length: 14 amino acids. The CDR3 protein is CASSLGTVQETQYF. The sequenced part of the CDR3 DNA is TGCGCCAGCAGCCTCGGGACAGTCCAAGAGACC.

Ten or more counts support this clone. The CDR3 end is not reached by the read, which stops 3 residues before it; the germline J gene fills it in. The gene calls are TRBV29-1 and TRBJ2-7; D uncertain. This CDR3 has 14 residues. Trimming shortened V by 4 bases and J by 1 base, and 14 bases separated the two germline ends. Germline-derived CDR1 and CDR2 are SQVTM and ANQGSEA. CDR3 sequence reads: CSVVTKFSSYEQYF. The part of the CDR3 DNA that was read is TGCAGCGTTGTCACGAAGTTCAGTTCCTACGAG.

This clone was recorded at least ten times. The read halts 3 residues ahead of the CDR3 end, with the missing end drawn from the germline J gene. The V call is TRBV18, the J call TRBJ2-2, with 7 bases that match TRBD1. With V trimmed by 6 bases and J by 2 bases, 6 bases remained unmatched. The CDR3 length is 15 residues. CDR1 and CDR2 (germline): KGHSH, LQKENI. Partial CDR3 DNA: TGTGCCAGCTCCCCCAGGGGGAGTAACACCGGGGAG. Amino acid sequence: CASSPRGSNTGE. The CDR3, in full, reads CASSPRGSNTGELFF.